Following are 8 T cell receptor beta chains from one sample sequenced in a study of blood T cell repertoires in COVID-19. Repertoires were generated with immunoSEQ multiplex PCR, while TCRdb's copy carries only in-frame clones and drops some. The profile shows some 100,000 clones, over 75% of them singletons. Sequenced input: peripheral blood. All receptors come from a woman aged 60-75 years with acute or convalescent COVID-19.

The chain combines TRBV10-1 with TRBJ2-1; 8 positions match TRBD2. CDR1 is WNHNN and CDR2 is SYGVQD in the germline V gene (reference sequence). J lost 3 bases, V lost 7 bases, and 2 bases had no gene match. There are 13 residues in the CDR3. The CDR3 sequence is CASTGLGYNEQFF. For the CDR3, the DNA is TGCGCCAGCACGGGACTAGGCTACAATGAGCAGTTCTTC.

In its sample, this clone was seen once. The rearrangement uses TRBV7-9 and TRBJ1-1; TRBD1 is a possible D gene (6 bases). V was shortened by 9 bases and J by 0 bases, with 17 bases between the two germline ends. Germline lookup yields CDR1 SEHNR and CDR2 FQNEAQ (reference sequence). There are 15 residues in the CDR3. The CDR3 spells CASRRPRDMNTEAFF. The CDR3 coding sequence is TGTGCCAGTAGAAGGCCACGGGACATGAACACTGAAGCTTTCTTT.

This clone has just a few counts. The CDR3 DNA reads TGTGCCACGCAACAGACGACAGGGACCTACGAGCAGTACGTC. It codes for CATQQTTGTYEQYV. This chain connects TRBV10-3 to TRBJ2-7, with TRBD1 identical over 7 bases. There are 14 residues in the CDR3. J gave up 2 bases and V 10 bases, and 11 bases lay outside the gene matches. Germline values: CDR1 ENHRY, CDR2 SYGVKD.

The chain couples TRBV3-1 (or the pseudogene TRBV3-2) to TRBJ1-1, with a tentative D call TRBD1 (6 bases). The CDR3 is made up of 14 amino acids. CDR1 LGHDT and CDR2 YNNKEL come from the germline V gene (reference sequence). V was shortened by 2 bases and J by 5 bases, with 12 bases between the two germline ends. This CDR3 reads CASSQPRQATEAFF. DNA of the CDR3: TGTGCCAGCAGCCAACCTAGACAGGCTACTGAAGCTTTCTTT.

This clone has only one observation. The rearrangement links TRBV10-2 to TRBJ1-5; 12 positions agree with TRBD1. V shed 9 bases, J shed 7 bases, and the junction held 4 bases outside the gene matches. The CDR3 consists of 13 residues. Germline loops: CDR1 WSHSY, CDR2 SAAADI. The CDR3 bases are TGCGCCAGTGGGACAGGGGGCATACAGCCCCAGCATTTT. Residues: CASGTGGIQPQHF.

This chain links TRBV30 with TRBJ1-3, with D unresolved. Germline V gene sequence: CDR1 GTSNPN, CDR2 SVGIG (reference sequence). V gave up 5 bases and J gave up 2 bases, with 10 bases separating them. The CDR3 has 13 residues. The CDR3: CAWVAGPGNTIYF. DNA of the CDR3: TGTGCCTGGGTGGCGGGTCCTGGAAACACCATATATTTT.

The J gene is TRBJ2-3, the V gene TRBV7-6; 9 bases fit TRBD1. Losses at the gene ends were 4 bases for V and 6 bases for J; bases not matched to a gene: 2. CDR1 SGHVS and CDR2 FNYEAQ come from the germline V gene. The CDR3 loop spans 13 amino acids. CDR3 residues: CASSYDRGDTQYF. CDR3 sequence (DNA): TGTGCCAGCAGCTACGACAGGGGGGATACGCAGTATTTT.

This chain joins TRBV5-1 and TRBJ1-3; TRBD1 is a possible D gene (6 bases). Trimming stripped 5 bases from V and 4 bases from J, with 10 bases between. Germline loops: CDR1 SGHRS, CDR2 YFSETQ. There are 13 residues in the CDR3. The CDR3 sequence is CASRTGAGNTIYF. The CDR3 DNA is TGCGCCAGCAGGACAGGAGCGGGAAACACCATATATTTT.